The 10 T cell receptor beta chains given below trace back to one sample, sequenced in a study of blood T cell repertoires in COVID-19. Assay: immunoSEQ multiplex PCR; the TCRdb copy retains only in-frame clones and omits some. The data hold 100,000 to 150,000 clones, with 85% to 90% observed a single time. The sequencing sample was made of peripheral blood. The receptors here all came from a man aged 65 to 85 who had recovered from COVID-19.

V is TRBV5-6 and J is TRBJ2-5; tentatively, D is TRBD1 (6 bases). Trimming took off 2 bases at V and 1 base at J, with 9 bases between the two ends. The CDR3 length is 14 residues. Germline V lookup: CDR1 SGHDT, CDR2 YYEEEE. DNA for the CDR3: TGTGCCAGCAGCTTCCAGGACAGCCAAGAGACCCAGTACTTC. The encoded protein is CASSFQDSQETQYF.

J is TRBJ2-7 and V is TRBV7-9; 9 bases fit TRBD1. This CDR3 spans 13 amino acids. The J segment lost 8 bases and the V segment lost 3 bases, leaving 5 bases of the junction unmatched. Per germline, CDR1 SEHNR and CDR2 FQNEAQ (reference sequence). CDR3 nucleotides: TGTGCCAGCAGCTTTCGACAGGGGGGGCAGCAGTACTTC. Encoded protein: CASSFRQGGQQYF.

The chain combines TRBV27 with TRBJ2-7; TRBD2 aligns across 10 bases. The germline gives CDR1 MNHEY, CDR2 SMNVEV (reference sequence). Trimming cost V 4 bases and J 7 bases; bases outside gene matches: 10. There are 15 residues in the CDR3. CDR3 residues: CASSSFSSGGPEQYF. CDR3 nucleotide sequence: TGTGCCAGCAGTTCGTTCTCTAGCGGGGGACCGGAGCAGTACTTC.

The gene calls are TRBV19 and TRBJ2-3, with 12 positions matching TRBD2. With V trimmed by 3 bases and J by 4 bases, 8 bases remained unmatched. CDR3 length: 17 residues. Germline values: CDR1 LNHDA, CDR2 SQIVND (reference sequence). CDR3 DNA sequence: TGTGCCAGTAGTATCCTACCGACTAGCGGGAGCGCAGATACGCAGTATTTT. Translation gives CASSILPTSGSADTQYF.

This rearrangement joins TRBV5-1 to TRBJ2-1; D perhaps matches TRBD2 (5 bases). The CDR3 runs 14 residues. V lost 4 bases and J 3 bases, leaving 11 bases between the germline ends. Germline CDR1 SGHRS, CDR2 YFSETQ. In DNA form, the CDR3 reads TGCGCCAGCAGCGAGGGAGAGGACTACAATGAGCAGTTCTTC. Amino acid sequence: CASSEGEDYNEQFF.

The chain couples TRBV29-1 to TRBJ1-1, with 7 bases lining up with TRBD1. CDR1 and CDR2 (germline): SQVTM, ANQGSEA. The V segment lost 5 bases and the J segment 7 bases; nucleotides outside the gene matches: 13. CDR3 length: 14 residues. The CDR3: CSVWTGPWGSEAFF. The DNA of the CDR3 is TGCAGCGTTTGGACAGGACCTTGGGGTAGTGAAGCTTTCTTT.

J is TRBJ2-7 and V is TRBV15; D may be TRBD1 (5 bases). The CDR3 contains 14 residues. CDR1 is LNHNV, CDR2 YYDKDF, per germline (reference sequence). Trimming shortened V by 0 bases and J by 4 bases, and 10 bases separated the two germline ends. The CDR3 DNA sequence: TGTGCCACCAGCAGAGATTTAGGGGCTTACGAGCAGTACTTC. Protein: CATSRDLGAYEQYF. Combining the CDR3 with reference TRBV15 and TRBJ2-7 gives the whole variable domain DAMVIQNPRYQVTQFGKPVTLSCSQTLNHNVMYWYQQKSSQAPKLLFHYYDKDFNNEADTPDNFQSRRPNTSFCFLDIRSPGLGDTAMYLCATSRDLGAYEQYFGPGTRLTVT.

This clone was seen only once. The chain links TRBV5-6 to TRBJ2-2; 9 bases agree with TRBD2. Germline loops: CDR1 SGHDT, CDR2 YYEEEE. This CDR3 spans 16 amino acids. V trimming: 5 bases; J trimming: 3 bases; junction bases outside the gene matches: 8. The CDR3 reads CASSLAGRGDTGELFF. For the CDR3, the DNA is TGTGCCAGCAGTCTAGCGGGGAGGGGGGACACCGGGGAGCTGTTTTTT.

This clone was seen once. The chain carries TRBV7-9 and TRBJ1-1, with D hard to call. V lost 11 bases and J lost 8, with 15 bases in between. The CDR3 totals 11 residues. Germline CDR1 and CDR2: SEHNR and FQNEAQ (reference sequence). This CDR3 is CAGRMFGEAFF. Written as DNA, the CDR3 is TGTGCCGGTAGAATGTTCGGGGAAGCTTTCTTT.

The V and J genes are TRBV4-2 and TRBJ1-1; D is unclear. This CDR3 has 14 residues. The germline V gene encodes CDR1 LGHNA and CDR2 YNFKEQ. Trimming cost V 1 base and J 4 bases, with 10 bases left between them. The CDR3 DNA reads TGTGCCAGCAGCCAAGTGGGAGGGAGCACTGAAGCTTTCTTT. Its protein is CASSQVGGSTEAFF.